This TCR beta chain was found in a study of spatial heterogeneity in lung cancer. All TCR cDNA molecules were individually tagged with a unique molecular identifier. A single record per CDR3 protein comes from TCRdb applying MiXCR to the 5' RACE reads. Here the sample spans 15,000 or so distinct CDR3 sequences, about 21% being singletons. V lost 5 bases and J lost 3, with 13 bases in between. The CDR3 contains 14 residues. In germline, CDR1 is SEHNR, CDR2 FQNEAQ (reference sequence). Time point indicated: sample taken at primary tumor resection. Whole RNA was taken from tumor, nontumor lung or frozen PBMC; it was then sequenced unsorted. This clonotype is medium-sized by share.

The V call is TRBV7-9, the J call TRBJ1-2, with a weak D call TRBD1 (6 bases). This sample comprised PBMCs, obtained at surgery. This receptor was taken from a female donor with early-stage non-small cell lung cancer. The CDR3 region has the DNA TGTGCCAGCAGCCTTAAACAGGGCCACTATGGCTACACCTTC. It codes for CASSLKQGHYGYTF.